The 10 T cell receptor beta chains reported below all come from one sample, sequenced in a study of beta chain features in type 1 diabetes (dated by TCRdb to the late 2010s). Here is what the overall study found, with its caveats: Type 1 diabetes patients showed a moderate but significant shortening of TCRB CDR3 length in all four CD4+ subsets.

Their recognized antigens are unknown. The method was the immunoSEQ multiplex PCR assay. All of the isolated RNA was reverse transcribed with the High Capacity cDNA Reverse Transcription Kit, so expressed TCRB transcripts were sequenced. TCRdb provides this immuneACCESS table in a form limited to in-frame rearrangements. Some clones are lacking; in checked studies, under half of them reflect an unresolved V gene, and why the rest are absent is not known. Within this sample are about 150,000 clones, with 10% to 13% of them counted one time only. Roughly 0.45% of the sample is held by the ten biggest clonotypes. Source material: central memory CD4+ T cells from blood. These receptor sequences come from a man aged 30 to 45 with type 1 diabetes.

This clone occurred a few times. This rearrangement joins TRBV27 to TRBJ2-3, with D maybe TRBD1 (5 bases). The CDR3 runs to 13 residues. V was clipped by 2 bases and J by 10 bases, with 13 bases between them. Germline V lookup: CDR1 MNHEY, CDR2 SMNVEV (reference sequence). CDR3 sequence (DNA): TGTGCCAGCAGTTTACGTATCAGGGAAGCGCAGTATTTT. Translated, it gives CASSLRIREAQYF.

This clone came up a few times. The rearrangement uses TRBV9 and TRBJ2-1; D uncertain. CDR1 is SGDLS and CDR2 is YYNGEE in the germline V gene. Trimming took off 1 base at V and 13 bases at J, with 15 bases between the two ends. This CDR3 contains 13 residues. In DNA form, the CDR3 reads TGTGCCAGCAGCGTAACCGACGACTCGGTACAGTTCTTC. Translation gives CASSVTDDSVQFF.

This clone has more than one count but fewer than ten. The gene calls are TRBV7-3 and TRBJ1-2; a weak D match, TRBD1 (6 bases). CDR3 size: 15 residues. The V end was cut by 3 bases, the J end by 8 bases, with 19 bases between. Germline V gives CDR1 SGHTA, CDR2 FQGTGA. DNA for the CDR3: TGTGCCAGCAGCTTGGGGGGGACAAGTCAGCGGGGCTACACCTTC. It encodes CASSLGGTSQRGYTF.

Here the CDR3 DNA reads TGTGCCAGCAGCAAAGAGGGGGGGCTGGTTTACGAGCAGTACTTC. As protein: CASSKEGGLVYEQYF. This chain connects TRBV2 to TRBJ2-7; TRBD2 is a possible D gene (7 bases). Germline V gene lookup returns CDR1 SNHLY and CDR2 FYNNEI. The CDR3 loop spans 15 amino acids. Between the trimmed V and J ends, which lost 6 bases and 4 bases, there was a span of 19 bases.

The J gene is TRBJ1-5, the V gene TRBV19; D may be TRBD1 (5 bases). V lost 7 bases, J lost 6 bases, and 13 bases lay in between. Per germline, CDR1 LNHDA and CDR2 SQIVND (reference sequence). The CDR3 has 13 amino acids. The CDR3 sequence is CASTSRGSQPQHF. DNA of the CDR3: TGTGCCAGTACCTCCCGGGGGTCTCAGCCCCAGCATTTT.

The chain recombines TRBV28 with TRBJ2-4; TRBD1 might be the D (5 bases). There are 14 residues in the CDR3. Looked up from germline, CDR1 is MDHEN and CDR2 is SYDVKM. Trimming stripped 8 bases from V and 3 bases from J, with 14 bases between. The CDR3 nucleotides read TGTGCCAGCGGGGCGGCGGCCCACAAAAACATTCAGTACTTC. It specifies CASGAAAHKNIQYF.

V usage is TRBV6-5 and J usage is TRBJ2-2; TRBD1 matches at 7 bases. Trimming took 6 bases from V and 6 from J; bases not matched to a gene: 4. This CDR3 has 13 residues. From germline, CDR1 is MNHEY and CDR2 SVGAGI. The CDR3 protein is CASRTGTAGELFF. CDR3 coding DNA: TGTGCCAGCAGGACCGGGACAGCCGGGGAGCTGTTTTTT.

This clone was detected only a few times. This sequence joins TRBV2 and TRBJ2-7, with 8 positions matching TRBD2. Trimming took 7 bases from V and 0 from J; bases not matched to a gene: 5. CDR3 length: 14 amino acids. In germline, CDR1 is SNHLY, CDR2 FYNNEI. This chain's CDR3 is CASKETSASYEQYF. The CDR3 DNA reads TGTGCCAGCAAGGAGACTAGCGCCTCCTACGAGCAGTACTTC. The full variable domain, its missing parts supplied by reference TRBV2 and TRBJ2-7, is EPEVTQTPSHQVTQMGQEVILRCVPISNHLYFYWYRQILGQKVEFLVSFYNNEISEKSEIFDDQFSVERPDGSNFTLKIRSTKLEDSAMYFCASKETSASYEQYFGPGTRLTVT.

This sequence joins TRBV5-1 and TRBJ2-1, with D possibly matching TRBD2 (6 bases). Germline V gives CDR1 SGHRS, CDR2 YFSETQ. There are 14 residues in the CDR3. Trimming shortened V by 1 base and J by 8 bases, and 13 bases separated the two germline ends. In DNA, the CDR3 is TGCGCCAGCAGCTTGTGGACTAATCAAGATGAGCAGTTCTTC. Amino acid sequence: CASSLWTNQDEQFF.

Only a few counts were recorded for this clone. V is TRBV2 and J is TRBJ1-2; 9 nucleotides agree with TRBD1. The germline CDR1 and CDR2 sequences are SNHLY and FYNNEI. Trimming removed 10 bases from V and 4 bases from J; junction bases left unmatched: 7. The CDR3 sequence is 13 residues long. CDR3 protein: CATQGQGFYGYTF. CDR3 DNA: TGTGCCACACAGGGACAGGGATTCTATGGCTACACCTTC.